This entry lists 32 T cell receptor beta chains sequenced from one sample in a study of cytomegalovirus exposure and HLA in healthy donors. In the PCR, 60 Vbeta and 13 Jbeta primers were used. Some clones are missing from TCRdb's copy, which holds only in-frame ones; the method was immunoSEQ multiplex PCR. The table lists around 250,000 clones, nearly 95% of them singletons. The sequencing sample was made of PBMCs. These receptors all come from a girl under 10 years old in good health and CMV-seronegative.

The chain is built from TRBV5-1 and TRBJ2-3; 7 nucleotides line up with TRBD1. Germline CDR1 is SGHRS and CDR2 is YFSETQ. V shed 4 bases and J 3 bases; nucleotides not matched to a gene: 5. The CDR3 has 14 amino acids. In DNA, the CDR3 is TGCGCCAGCAGCCCCGGGACAGAGACAGATACGCAGTATTTT. As protein: CASSPGTETDTQYF.

The gene calls are TRBV6-5 and TRBJ2-3; D is possibly TRBD2 (5 bases). Germline V CDR1 and CDR2: MNHEY, SVGAGI. The CDR3 has 13 residues. V was cut by 5 bases and J by 4 bases, with 10 bases left in between. DNA for the CDR3: TGTGCCAGCAGTCACGGGGTCCCAGATACGCAGTATTTT. This codes for CASSHGVPDTQYF.

The chain couples TRBV29-1 to TRBJ1-1, with 7 bases aligning to TRBD1. CDR1 is SQVTM and CDR2 is ANQGSEA in the germline V gene. The CDR3 is made up of 13 amino acids. The J segment lost 3 bases and the V segment lost 5 bases, leaving 6 bases of the junction unmatched. CDR3 nucleotide sequence: TGCAGCGTTCGAAGGGGGCGGGACACTGAAGCTTTCTTT. Protein: CSVRRGRDTEAFF. Variable domain in full (rest from reference TRBV29-1 and TRBJ1-1): SAVISQKPSRDICQRGTSLTIQCQVDSQVTMMFWYRQQPGQSLTLIATANQGSEATYESGFVIDKFPISRPNLTFSTLTVSNMSPEDSSIYLCSVRRGRDTEAFFGQGTRLTVV.

The chain employs TRBV9 and TRBJ2-1; D not resolved. V was trimmed by 3 bases and J by 7 bases, leaving 8 bases between them. The CDR3 runs to 12 residues. CDR1 and CDR2 from the germline V gene are SGDLS and YYNGEE. CDR3 region: CASSAEWNEQFF. CDR3 in DNA: TGTGCCAGCAGCGCGGAGTGGAATGAGCAGTTCTTC.

V usage is TRBV11-2 and J usage is TRBJ2-2; perhaps TRBD2 as D (5 bases). The V gene lost 1 base and the J gene lost 5 bases, with 11 bases spanning the gap. The CDR3 has 15 amino acids. Germline V gives CDR1 SGHAT, CDR2 FQNNGV. The CDR3 loop reads CASSLVLVGTGELFF. In DNA, the CDR3 is TGTGCCAGCAGCTTAGTACTAGTGGGAACCGGGGAGCTGTTTTTT.

CDR3 in amino acids: CASSGQGGEPSYEQYF. For the CDR3, the DNA is TGCGCCAGCAGCGGACAGGGGGGAGAGCCTTCCTACGAGCAGTACTTC. This chain connects TRBV5-1 to TRBJ2-7; 10 bases agree with TRBD1. The V gene end was trimmed by 4 bases and the J gene end by 1 base; junction bases not matched to a gene: 8. The CDR3 consists of 16 residues. Germline assignment: CDR1 SGHRS and CDR2 YFSETQ.

The J gene is TRBJ1-3, the V gene TRBV6-1; 8 bases fit TRBD1. This CDR3 comprises 20 residues. Trimming at V came to 4 bases and at J to 0 bases, leaving 17 bases not matched to a gene. In germline, CDR1 is MNHNS, CDR2 SASEGT. The CDR3 nucleotides are TGTGCCAGCAGTGCGTTACCTCCGGGACAGGCTATTAACTCTGGAAACACCATATATTTT. This codes for CASSALPPGQAINSGNTIYF.

The rearrangement uses TRBV7-2 and TRBJ2-7, with 8 bases fitting TRBD1. Unmatched junction bases numbered 7, after V lost 5 bases and J lost 1 base. This CDR3 region has 15 residues. Germline V gene lookup returns CDR1 SGHTA and CDR2 FQGNSA. For the CDR3, the DNA is TGTGCCAGCAGCCACGGGACAGGTCAATCCTACGAGCAGTACTTC. Encoded protein: CASSHGTGQSYEQYF.

The chain recombines TRBV7-2 with TRBJ1-2; D remains ambiguous. V dropped 7 bases and J dropped 4 bases, with 16 bases sitting between them. There are 14 residues in the CDR3. Germline V gene data show CDR1 as SGHTA and CDR2 as FQGNSA. In DNA form, the CDR3 reads TGTGCCAGCACCCAACTAGGAGGGAGCTATGGCTACACCTTC. Translating gives CASTQLGGSYGYTF.

The rearrangement uses TRBV23-1 and TRBJ2-5; D remains ambiguous. Gene TRBJ2-7 matches the end of the DNA better, so the J call may be wrong. TRBV23-1 is an ORF for which the function is uncertain. The CDR3 loop spans 13 amino acids. The CDR3 DNA reads TGCGCCAGCAGTCAATCTGTGGGCTACGAGCAGTACTTC. Its protein is CASSQSVGYEQYF.

The chain carries TRBV5-4 and TRBJ1-1, with 7 bases identical to TRBD1. CDR3 length: 15 residues. Germline V lookup: CDR1 SGHNT, CDR2 YYREEE (reference sequence). After removal of 2 bases from V and 0 bases from J, the junction contained 4 bases not matched to a gene. The chain's CDR3 is CASSLKGALNTEAFF. The CDR3 bases are TGTGCCAGCAGCTTAAAGGGGGCCTTGAACACTGAAGCTTTCTTT.

The J gene is TRBJ2-7, the V gene TRBV14; D is perhaps TRBD1 (6 bases). Germline V gives CDR1 SGHDN, CDR2 FVKESK. Trimming took off 2 bases at V and 2 bases at J, with 16 bases between the two ends. CDR3 length: 16 amino acids. The CDR3, as DNA: TGTGCCAGCAGCCAATGGGGGCCGCTATTCCCCTACGAGCAGTACTTC. Its translation: CASSQWGPLFPYEQYF. The full variable domain, completed using reference TRBV14 and TRBJ2-7, is EAGVTQFPSHSVIEKGQTVTLRCDPISGHDNLYWYRRVMGKEIKFLLHFVKESKQDESGMPNNRFLAERTGGTYSTLKVQPAELEDSGVYFCASSQWGPLFPYEQYFGPGTRLTVT.

The chain employs TRBV7-9 and TRBJ1-5, with 7 bases identical to TRBD1. The V gene's germline CDR1 is SEHNR and CDR2 FQNEAQ (reference sequence). The CDR3 consists of 15 residues. Trimming at V came to 5 bases and at J to 4 bases, leaving 8 bases not matched to a gene. For the CDR3, the DNA is TGTGCCAGCAGCCTAGGACAGGACCGGAATCAGCCCCAGCATTTT. This sequence encodes CASSLGQDRNQPQHF.

Here the CDR3 reads CASSFGTGVTDTQYF. The DNA for the CDR3 is TGCGCCAGCAGCTTCGGGACAGGGGTAACAGATACGCAGTATTTT. V usage is TRBV5-1 and J usage is TRBJ2-3; TRBD1 agrees at 10 bases. The V segment lost 2 bases and the J segment 3 bases; nucleotides outside the gene matches: 3. Germline V CDR1 and CDR2: SGHRS, YFSETQ. The CDR3 contains 15 residues.

The rearrangement joins TRBV19 to TRBJ1-2; 9 bases are a match to TRBD1. Per the germline V gene, CDR1 is LNHDA and CDR2 is SQIVND (reference sequence). With V trimmed by 0 bases and J by 5 bases, 7 bases remained unmatched. The CDR3 has 16 amino acids. CDR3 DNA: TGTGCCAGTAGTATAGAGGTACAGGGGGCGGATTATGGCTACACCTTC. This translates into CASSIEVQGADYGYTF.

The V and J genes are TRBV6-5 and TRBJ1-3; D uncertain. CDR1 and CDR2 (germline): MNHEY, SVGAGI. Trimming stripped 9 bases from V and 7 bases from J, with 10 bases between. The CDR3 sequence is 11 residues long. The DNA for the CDR3 is TGTGCCAGTAAGACGGAGAACACCATATATTTT. Protein product: CASKTENTIYF.

The chain combines TRBV28 with TRBJ1-2, with a possible D match to TRBD1 (6 bases). The CDR3 covers 17 residues. Germline CDR1 reads MDHEN; CDR2 reads SYDVKM. Trimming removed 2 bases from V and 4 bases from J, with 20 bases in between. CDR3 residues: CASSLGAGALRFYGYTF. CDR3 bases: TGTGCCAGCAGTTTAGGGGCAGGGGCCTTACGGTTCTATGGCTACACCTTC.

The genes are TRBV9 and TRBJ2-1; D remains unclear. Germline V CDR1 and CDR2: SGDLS, YYNGEE. This CDR3 is built from 15 residues. The V end was cut by 3 bases, the J end by 0 bases, with 10 bases between. CDR3 in DNA: TGTGCCAGCAGCGCCCCCATTAGCTCCTACAATGAGCAGTTCTTC. The encoded protein is CASSAPISSYNEQFF.

This chain joins TRBV5-8 and TRBJ2-6, with unresolved D. The CDR3 length is 18 residues. Germline CDR1 is SGHTS and CDR2 is YDEGEE. Trimming cost V 4 bases and J 0 bases, with 17 bases left between them. The CDR3, as DNA: TGTGCCAGCAGCGGGCGTGAGATACCATTCTCTGGGGCCAACGTCCTGACTTTC. Translation gives CASSGREIPFSGANVLTF.

The chain carries TRBV25-1 and TRBJ2-7; 10 bases are a match to TRBD2. The CDR3 consists of 15 residues. The V gene's germline CDR1 is MGHDK and CDR2 SYGVNS. With V trimmed by 2 bases and J by 3 bases, 4 bases remained unmatched. The CDR3 nucleotides are TGTGCCAGCAGTGAACTGACTAGCGGGCGCTACGAGCAGTACTTC. Its translation: CASSELTSGRYEQYF.

A remark on this clone: One end of the junction fails to match germline, which may point to a read error. The chain employs TRBV2 and TRBJ1-2, with 8 bases lining up with TRBD1. This CDR3 is built from 15 residues. Germline V lookup: CDR1 SNHLY, CDR2 FYNNEI. The CDR3 here is CARGTGTTLKEGYAF. As DNA, the CDR3 is TGTGCCAGGGGGACAGGCACTACCTTAAAGGAGGGCTACGCCTTC.

This chain links TRBV2 with TRBJ1-3; no definite D call. Germline CDR1 and CDR2: SNHLY and FYNNEI. V lost 0 bases to trimming and J lost 1 base, with 10 bases between them. There are 16 residues in the CDR3. In DNA form, the CDR3 reads TGTGCCAGCAGTGAAGCCACGACAAAATCTGGAAACACCATATATTTT. This translates into CASSEATTKSGNTIYF.

The V gene is TRBV20-1, the J gene TRBJ1-1; TRBD1 is a possible D gene (5 bases). CDR3 length: 11 amino acids. Germline CDR1 reads DFQATT; CDR2 reads SNEGSKA (reference sequence). In DNA, the CDR3 is TGCAGCCCCGGGGGGGACACTGAAGCTTTCTTT. This sequence encodes CSPGGDTEAFF.

The chain joins TRBV5-1 to TRBJ2-5; the match to TRBD2 covers 7 bases. Per the germline V gene, CDR1 is SGHRS and CDR2 is YFSETQ. Trimming cost V 0 bases and J 4 bases; bases outside gene matches: 3. This CDR3 region has 14 residues. The CDR3 sequence is CASSLVGGGETQYF. CDR3 DNA: TGCGCCAGCAGCTTGGTTGGGGGGGGAGAGACCCAGTACTTC.

The V gene is TRBV5-6, the J gene TRBJ2-1; 9 nucleotides match TRBD2. V lost 6 bases, J lost 4 bases, and 11 bases stayed unmatched. The germline CDR1 and CDR2 sequences are SGHDT and YYEEEE. CDR3 length: 16 amino acids. Written as DNA, the CDR3 is TGTGCCAGCACCCCAACGGGTCTAGCGGGATACAATGAGCAGTTCTTC. It specifies CASTPTGLAGYNEQFF.

The genes are TRBV29-1 and TRBJ1-2; 7 positions match TRBD1. The germline CDR1 and CDR2 sequences are SQVTM and ANQGSEA. This CDR3 comprises 15 residues. J gave up 5 bases and V 3 bases, and 12 bases lay outside the gene matches. The DNA of the CDR3 is TGCAGCGTTGATACCGGGACAGTCTATAAGTATGGCTACACCTTC. Translation gives CSVDTGTVYKYGYTF.

The V call is TRBV27, the J call TRBJ2-2; D uncertain. The germline V and J ends were trimmed by 5 bases and 2 bases, with 3 bases remaining between them. Germline V gene sequence: CDR1 MNHEY, CDR2 SMNVEV (reference sequence). The CDR3 is 12 amino acids. The CDR3 protein is CASSHNTGELFF. CDR3 bases: TGTGCCAGCAGTCATAACACCGGGGAGCTGTTTTTT.

This rearrangement joins TRBV5-1 to TRBJ2-3; D may be TRBD1 (6 bases). The germline CDR1 and CDR2 sequences are SGHRS and YFSETQ. The ends were cut back, 2 bases at V and 5 bases at J, with 9 bases in the middle. CDR3 length: 13 residues. CDR3 sequence (DNA): TGCGCCAGCAGCTTAATCAGGGGAGATACGCAGTATTTT. The encoded protein is CASSLIRGDTQYF.

This sequence joins TRBV2 and TRBJ2-7; no clear D gene. Germline CDR1 SNHLY, CDR2 FYNNEI. The V and J ends lost 4 bases and 0 bases respectively, with 4 bases between them. The CDR3 extends over 12 amino acids. The DNA of the CDR3 is TGTGCCAGCAGTGGGGCCTCCTACGAGCAGTACTTC. Protein sequence: CASSGASYEQYF.

The chain combines TRBV11-3 with TRBJ1-5; possible D gene TRBD1, 5 bases. Trimming pared 4 bases from V and 6 bases from J, leaving 19 bases between. The CDR3 is made up of 16 amino acids. Germline V gene sequence: CDR1 SGHNT, CDR2 YENEEA. Written as DNA, the CDR3 is TGTGCCAGCAGCTCTGGGGAGGGGTCACGGTGTCAGCCCCAGCATTTT. Residues: CASSSGEGSRCQPQHF.

V usage is TRBV6-6 and J usage is TRBJ2-4; the D gene is possibly TRBD2 (6 bases). The V end lost 4 bases, the J end lost 3 bases, and 13 bases lay between the germline ends. The CDR3 runs 15 residues. The V gene's germline CDR1 is MNHNY and CDR2 SVGAGI (reference sequence). This CDR3 is CASSSPKEGKNIQYF. The CDR3 DNA is TGTGCCAGCAGTTCTCCCAAGGAGGGCAAAAACATTCAGTACTTC.

The chain is built from TRBV5-1 and TRBJ2-5; TRBD1 agrees at 7 bases. The trim removed 3 bases at V and 3 bases at J, leaving 8 bases unmatched. CDR1 SGHRS and CDR2 YFSETQ come from the germline V gene. The CDR3 length is 15 residues. Written as DNA, the CDR3 is TGCGCCAGCAGCTCCGGGACAGAGTTTAAAGAGACCCAGTACTTC. Protein product: CASSSGTEFKETQYF.